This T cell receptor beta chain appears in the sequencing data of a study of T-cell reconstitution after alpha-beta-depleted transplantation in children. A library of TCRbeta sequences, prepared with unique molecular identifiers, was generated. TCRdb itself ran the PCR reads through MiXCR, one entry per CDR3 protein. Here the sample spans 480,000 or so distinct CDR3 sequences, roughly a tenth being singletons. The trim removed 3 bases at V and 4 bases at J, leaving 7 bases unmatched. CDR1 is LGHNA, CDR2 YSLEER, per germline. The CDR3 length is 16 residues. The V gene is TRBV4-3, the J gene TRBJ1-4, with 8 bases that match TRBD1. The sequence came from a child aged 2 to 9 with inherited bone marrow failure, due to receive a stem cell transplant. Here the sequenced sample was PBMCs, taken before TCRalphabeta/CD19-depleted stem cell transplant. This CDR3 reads CASSHPGTGDNEKLFF. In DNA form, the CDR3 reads TGCGCCAGCAGCCACCCCGGGACAGGAGATAATGAAAAACTGTTTTTT.